The 24 T cell receptor beta chains below come from one sample, sequenced in a study of T cell responses to AZD1222 COVID-19 vaccine. The method was immunoSEQ multiplex PCR; TCRdb's version includes in-frame clones alone and lacks a portion of them. The sample consists of 150,000 to 250,000 clones, roughly nine tenths of them appearing once. The sequencing here drew on peripheral blood, taken 28 days after the second AZD1222 dose. The receptors were sampled from an adult who received the AZD1222 COVID-19 vaccine.

This chain connects TRBV3-1 (or the pseudogene TRBV3-2) to TRBJ1-2; D uncertain. V was pared by 3 bases and J by 4 bases, with 12 bases between. CDR1 LGHDT and CDR2 YNNKEL come from the germline V gene (reference sequence). CDR3 length: 14 residues. CDR3 bases: TGTGCCAGCAGCCACCCCCATCGGGTCTATGGCTACACCTTC. This translates into CASSHPHRVYGYTF.

Here the CDR3 DNA reads TGCGCCAGCAGCTTTCTGGGACCCCCGACTGAAGCTTTCTTT. It yields the protein CASSFLGPPTEAFF. The rearrangement uses TRBV10-1 and TRBJ1-1; D is possibly TRBD1 (5 bases). CDR1 and CDR2 from the germline V gene are WNHNN and SYGVQD (reference sequence). V lost 6 bases to trimming and J lost 5 bases, with 16 bases between them. CDR3 size: 14 residues.

Here the CDR3 DNA reads TGTGCCAGCAACCCCACTAGCGGCCGGGGGACAGATACGCAGTATTTT. Translating it yields CASNPTSGRGTDTQYF. The chain links TRBV11-2 to TRBJ2-3; 8 nucleotides line up with TRBD2. From germline, CDR1 is SGHAT and CDR2 FQNNGV. The CDR3 spans 16 residues. The V gene end was trimmed by 7 bases and the J gene end by 3 bases; junction bases not matched to a gene: 12.

The CDR3 coding sequence is TGTGCCAGCAGTCCGGACATCTCTCGGGTTAACACCATATATTTT. Protein sequence: CASSPDISRVNTIYF. This chain links TRBV6-5 with TRBJ1-3; D possibly corresponds to TRBD1 (5 bases). Between the trimmed V and J ends, which lost 5 bases and 7 bases, there was a span of 18 bases. CDR3 size: 15 residues. Per the germline V gene, CDR1 is MNHEY and CDR2 is SVGAGI.

The CDR3 reads CASSFSVQGAFF. Written as DNA, the CDR3 is TGTGCCAGCAGCTTTTCGGTTCAGGGAGCTTTCTTT. J is TRBJ1-1 and V is TRBV7-9, with a possible D match to TRBD1 (5 bases). Germline CDR1 and CDR2: SEHNR and FQNEAQ (reference sequence). The CDR3 covers 12 residues. V lost 3 bases, J lost 10 bases, and 12 bases lay in between.

The chain links TRBV24-1 to TRBJ2-1; D ambiguous. V gave up 4 bases and J gave up 3 bases, with 12 bases separating them. Per the germline V gene, CDR1 is KGHDR and CDR2 is SFDVKD. The CDR3 extends over 15 amino acids. The CDR3 loop reads CATSDRRQIYNEQFF. The CDR3 DNA is TGTGCCACCAGTGACCGTCGGCAGATCTACAATGAGCAGTTCTTC.

The chain carries TRBV9 and TRBJ1-3, with D perhaps TRBD1 (5 bases). Trimming cost V 3 bases and J 2 bases, with 9 bases left between them. CDR3 length: 14 amino acids. Germline CDR1 and CDR2: SGDLS and YYNGEE. The CDR3 coding sequence is TGTGCCAGCAGCGGAGGGGCTCCTGGAAACACCATATATTTT. Amino acids: CASSGGAPGNTIYF.

The chain carries TRBV7-9 and TRBJ1-4; D call uncertain. Germline V gene sequence: CDR1 SEHNR, CDR2 FQNEAQ (reference sequence). The length of the CDR3 is 15 residues. The germline V and J ends were trimmed by 3 bases and 3 bases, with 11 bases remaining between them. The CDR3 DNA follows: TGTGCCAGCAGCTTGAGGTCGGCGTCTAATGAAAAACTGTTTTTT. This sequence encodes CASSLRSASNEKLFF.

The chain has TRBV6-5 and TRBJ2-7, with D unclear. This CDR3 region has 10 residues. Trimming stripped 7 bases from V and 10 bases from J, with 11 bases between. Germline lookup yields CDR1 MNHEY and CDR2 SVGAGI. CDR3 region: CASIDGFQYF. Here the CDR3 DNA reads TGTGCCAGCATCGACGGATTTCAGTACTTC.

The rearrangement uses TRBV10-3 and TRBJ2-3, with TRBD2 as a possible D gene (5 bases). Germline values: CDR1 ENHRY, CDR2 SYGVKD. With 1 base removed from V and 0 bases from J, the gap between germline ends came to 8 bases. This CDR3 contains 15 residues. CDR3 protein: CAISEWTYSTDTQYF. The CDR3 bases are TGTGCCATCAGTGAGTGGACTTATAGCACAGATACGCAGTATTTT.

V is TRBV5-1 and J is TRBJ2-3, with TRBD2 matching 10 bases. The CDR3 loop spans 15 amino acids. The ends lost 0 bases at V and 5 bases at J; junction bases unmatched: 3. The germline V gene encodes CDR1 SGHRS and CDR2 YFSETQ. This CDR3 reads CASSLAASGRDTQYF. The CDR3 nucleotides read TGCGCCAGCAGCTTGGCCGCTAGCGGGAGAGATACGCAGTATTTT.

Here the CDR3 DNA reads TGTGCCAGCAGTGACTCCCCGGAGGGGGTCGGGGCATACAATGAGCAGTTCTTC. It yields the protein CASSDSPEGVGAYNEQFF. The genes are TRBV6-4 and TRBJ2-1; D is perhaps TRBD1 or TRBD2 (6 bases each). Per germline, CDR1 MRHNA and CDR2 SNTAGT. V lost 0 bases and J 4 bases, leaving 19 bases between the germline ends. The CDR3 loop spans 18 amino acids.

The chain uses TRBV5-1 and TRBJ2-1, with D tentatively TRBD2 (7 bases). Looked up from germline, CDR1 is SGHRS and CDR2 is YFSETQ. This CDR3 region has 15 residues. V lost 6 bases and J 7 bases, leaving 20 bases between the germline ends. The CDR3 DNA follows: TGCGCCAGCAACGCGGGGGCGGTGGATTGGAATGAGCAGTTCTTC. Its protein product is CASNAGAVDWNEQFF.

The chain is built from TRBV11-1 and TRBJ2-2; D ambiguous. Germline CDR1 reads SGHAT; CDR2 reads FQDESV (reference sequence). The CDR3 runs to 13 residues. The germline V and J ends were trimmed by 4 bases and 4 bases, with 7 bases remaining between them. The CDR3 DNA reads TGTGCCAGCAGCTATGCAGTCACCGGGGAGCTGTTTTTT. It yields the protein CASSYAVTGELFF.

This clone appeared a few times. The rearrangement uses TRBV5-1 and TRBJ1-2; 7 positions match TRBD1. Germline CDR1 SGHRS, CDR2 YFSETQ. This CDR3 contains 13 residues. With V trimmed by 4 bases and J by 4 bases, 4 bases remained unmatched. CDR3 nucleotide sequence: TGCGCCAGCAGCACCGGGGACAGCTATGGCTACACCTTC. It yields the protein CASSTGDSYGYTF.

This rearrangement joins TRBV27 to TRBJ2-1; 7 nucleotides align to TRBD2. Germline CDR1 and CDR2: MNHEY and SMNVEV (reference sequence). The CDR3 totals 15 residues. V was clipped by 4 bases and J by 5 bases; unmatched bases: 8. Here the CDR3 reads CASSSSGLGDNEQFF. In DNA, the CDR3 is TGTGCCAGCAGTTCTAGCGGCCTAGGGGACAATGAGCAGTTCTTC.

The chain couples TRBV30 to TRBJ2-6; a weak D match, TRBD1 (7 bases). CDR1 is GTSNPN and CDR2 is SVGIG in the germline V gene (reference sequence). CDR3 length: 20 amino acids. Trimming stripped 0 bases from V and 1 base from J, with 22 bases between. Here the CDR3 reads CAWSVRGRGVRYSGANVLTF. CDR3 nucleotides: TGTGCCTGGAGTGTACGAGGCAGGGGGGTTCGTTATTCTGGGGCCAACGTCCTGACTTTC.

V is TRBV30 and J is TRBJ1-2, with D uncertain. Trimming removed 7 bases from V and 7 bases from J, with 16 bases in between. Germline V gene data show CDR1 as GTSNPN and CDR2 as SVGIG (reference sequence). The CDR3 has 12 residues. The DNA of the CDR3 is TGTGCCTTCGGGGTCTCCGTCGGTGGCTACACCTTC. This gives the protein CAFGVSVGGYTF.

The genes are TRBV5-1 and TRBJ2-7; 12 nucleotides agree with TRBD2. The CDR3 totals 18 residues. The trim removed 0 bases at V and 3 bases at J, leaving 10 bases unmatched. Looked up from germline, CDR1 is SGHRS and CDR2 is YFSETQ. The CDR3 nucleotides read TGCGCCAGCAGCTTGGCGAGGACTAGCGGGATAAACAGCTACGAGCAGTACTTC. Amino acid sequence: CASSLARTSGINSYEQYF.

This clone was observed a single time. V usage is TRBV28 and J usage is TRBJ1-5; D remains ambiguous. The CDR3 is 9 amino acids. Trimming removed 8 bases at V and 10 bases at J, with 6 bases between. Per the germline V gene, CDR1 is MDHEN and CDR2 is SYDVKM. CDR3 nucleotide sequence: TGTGCCAGCGCCCCCCCCCAGCATTTT. Amino acids: CASAPPQHF.

In its sample, this clone was seen once. The chain links TRBV19 to TRBJ2-1; possibly TRBD2 for D (7 bases). CDR1 LNHDA and CDR2 SQIVND come from the germline V gene (reference sequence). Trimming cost V 5 bases and J 8 bases, with 25 bases left between them. The length of the CDR3 is 17 residues. CDR3 nucleotides: TGTGCCAGTAGTGGGGCTGGGGGGGCCGGTCCCGGCTATGAGCAGTTCTTC. Amino acid sequence: CASSGAGGAGPGYEQFF.

The chain uses TRBV11-2 and TRBJ2-5; perhaps TRBD1 as D (6 bases). Germline lookup yields CDR1 SGHAT and CDR2 FQNNGV. Trimming removed 5 bases from V and 7 bases from J, with 14 bases in between. The CDR3 length is 13 residues. CDR3 nucleotides: TGTGCCAGCAGCCCGGGACATGGGGGGACCCAGTACTTC. This gives the protein CASSPGHGGTQYF.

The chain uses TRBV19 and TRBJ1-5, with 9 bases aligning to TRBD1. Germline trimming cut 2 bases from V and 10 bases from J; bases unmatched to any gene: 15. This CDR3 has 17 amino acids. Germline values: CDR1 LNHDA, CDR2 SQIVND (reference sequence). The CDR3 region has the DNA TGTGCCAGTAGTATACTAGGGGGGGGACAGGGCCTAACTCCCCAGCATTTT. It translates to CASSILGGGQGLTPQHF.

The DNA of the CDR3 is TGTGCCAGCAGCCAAGTAGGGGGGGAAAAACTGTTTTTT. Its protein is CASSQVGGEKLFF. The rearrangement links TRBV3-1 (or the pseudogene TRBV3-2) to TRBJ1-4, with D perhaps matching TRBD1 (6 bases). The germline V gene has CDR1 LGHDT and CDR2 YNNKEL (reference sequence). The CDR3 loop spans 13 amino acids. Trimming cost V 1 base and J 8 bases, with 8 bases left between them.